This T cell receptor beta chain appears in the sequencing data of a study of shared clonotypes between healthy human individuals. Findings and caveats of the study: Clonotypes which were not shared had lower generation probabilities than clonotypes that all four donors shared. Investigators collected only blood, and repertoires in tissues likely differ.

A remark on this clone: Antigen unknown.

The germline CDR1 and CDR2 sequences are SGDLS and YYNGEE. The CDR3 consists of 15 residues. The V and J ends lost 3 bases and 4 bases respectively, with 16 bases between them. Naive CD8 cells lacked CD45RO and underwent positive selection for CCR7, leaving out terminally differentiated effector memory CD45RA+ cells. All of the donors resided in Nashville, Tennessee, and each was a Caucasian adult. In the sorted-subset replicate PCRs, 150 to 200 ng DNA, around 30,000 T cell genomes, was used. Clones were sequenced by immunoSEQ multiplex PCR, and TCRdb holds only the in-frame ones, with some missing. In the table there are around 700,000 clones, under 95% of which are singletons.

Sequenced material: naive CD8+ T cells sorted from blood. The receptor was isolated from a man aged 25-40 years in good health. The chain employs TRBV9 and TRBJ1-2, with TRBD1 as a possible D gene (5 bases). The CDR3 DNA reads as TGTGCCAGCAGCGGAGGCGAACGGGGCCTCTATGGCTACACCTTC. Its protein product is CASSGGERGLYGYTF.